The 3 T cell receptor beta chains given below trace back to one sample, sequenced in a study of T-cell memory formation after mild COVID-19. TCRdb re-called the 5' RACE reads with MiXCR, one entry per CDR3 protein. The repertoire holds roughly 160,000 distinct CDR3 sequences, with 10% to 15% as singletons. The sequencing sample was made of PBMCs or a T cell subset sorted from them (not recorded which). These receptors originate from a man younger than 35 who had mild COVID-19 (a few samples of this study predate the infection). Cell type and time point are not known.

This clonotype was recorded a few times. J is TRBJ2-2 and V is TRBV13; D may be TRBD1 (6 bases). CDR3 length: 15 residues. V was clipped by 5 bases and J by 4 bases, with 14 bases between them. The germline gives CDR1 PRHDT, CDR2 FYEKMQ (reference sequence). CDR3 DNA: TGTGCCAGCAGCAAAGAGCGCAGGGGCACCGGGGAGCTGTTTTTT. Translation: CASSKERRGTGELFF. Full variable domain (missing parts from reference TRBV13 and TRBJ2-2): AAGVIQSPRHLIKEKRETATLKCYPIPRHDTVYWYQQGPGQDPQFLISFYEKMQSDKGSIPDRFSAQQFSDYHSELNMSSLELGDSALYFCASSKERRGTGELFFGEGSRLTVL.

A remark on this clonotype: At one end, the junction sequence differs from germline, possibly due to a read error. The CDR3 nucleotides read TGTGCCATCAGCTTATTTTCGCAGGGAAACACCGGGGAGCTGTTTTTT. Its protein product is CAISLFSQGNTGELFF. This rearrangement joins TRBV7-2 to TRBJ2-2; D is possibly TRBD1 (5 bases). Germline values: CDR1 SGHTA, CDR2 FQGNSA. The CDR3 is 16 residues long.

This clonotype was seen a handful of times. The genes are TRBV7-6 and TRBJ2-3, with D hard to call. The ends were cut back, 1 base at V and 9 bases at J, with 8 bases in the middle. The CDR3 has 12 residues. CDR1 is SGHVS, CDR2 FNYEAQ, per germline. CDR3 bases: TGTGCCAGCAGCTTAGGGAGTGCGACGCAGTATTTT. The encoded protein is CASSLGSATQYF.